This is a list of T cell receptor beta chains from one sample in a study of blood T cell repertoires in COVID-19. TCRdb's copy holds only in-frame clones and misses some; the assay was immunoSEQ multiplex PCR. The data show approximately 75,000 clones, approximately 82% seen once. Sequencing used peripheral blood. These receptors were taken from a woman between 50 and 59 years old with acute or convalescent COVID-19. The CDR3 runs from the conserved cysteine through the conserved F or W. Fields, in order: clone size, J gene, V gene, D gene, CDR3 protein, CDR3 DNA. A D gene is named only where the DNA matches it firmly. Clone size, where shown, is once, few, many, or a class for clones that have expanded.

>few|TRBJ2-1|TRBV7-2|TRBD1
CASSRDRGQNEQFF
TGTGCCAGCAGCCGGGACAGGGGACAGAATGAGCAGTTCTTC
>once|TRBJ2-7|TRBV7-2|-
CASSLGYSYEQYF
TGTGCCAGCAGCTTGGGCTATTCCTACGAGCAGTACTTC
>-|TRBJ2-7|TRBV5-1|-
CASSLGLGDYEQYF
TGCGCCAGCAGCTTGGGGCTAGGTGACTACGAGCAGTACTTC
>once|TRBJ1-5|TRBV6-1|-
CASSEIGGHQPQHF
TGTGCCAGCAGTGAAATCGGGGGGCATCAGCCCCAGCATTTT
>-|TRBJ1-2|TRBV6-2/TRBV6-3|TRBD1
CASSSYRGQDYGYTF
TGTGCCAGCAGTTCCTACAGGGGGCAAGACTATGGCTACACCTTC
>-|TRBJ2-5|TRBV27|-
CASSPTSECLVILLQETQYF
TGTGCCAGCAGTCCAACCTCTGAATGTTTAGTAATTTTACTTCAAGAGACCCAGTACTTC
>-|TRBJ1-1|TRBV7-7|-
CASSRDRSTEAFF
TGTGCCAGCAGCAGAGACAGGAGCACTGAAGCTTTCTTT
>-|TRBJ2-1|TRBV19|-
CASSPRTAYNEQFF
TGTGCCAGTAGTCCTCGGACTGCCTACAATGAGCAGTTCTTC
>once|TRBJ1-6|TRBV28|-
CASSLPGANSPLHF
TGTGCCAGCAGTCTCCCAGGGGCCAATTCACCCCTCCACTTT
>-|TRBJ2-7|TRBV7-8|-
CASSLNNRAYEQYF
TGTGCCAGCAGCTTAAATAACAGAGCCTACGAGCAGTACTTC
>-|TRBJ2-5|TRBV3-1/TRBV3-2|TRBD2
CASSQGGGTSQETQYF
TGTGCCAGCAGCCAAGGAGGGGGGACTAGTCAAGAGACCCAGTACTTC
>-|TRBJ2-2|TRBV15|-
CATSRVGWGTGLQGSGELFF
TGTGCCACCAGCAGAGTTGGTTGGGGAACGGGACTCCAGGGTTCCGGGGAGCTGTTTTTT
>-|TRBJ1-1|TRBV12-3/TRBV12-4|-
CASSLSGLRAFF
TGTGCCAGCAGTTTATCAGGGCTACGTGCTTTCTTT
>-|TRBJ2-1|TRBV10-3|TRBD2
CAIRAELAGLYNEQFF
TGTGCCATCAGGGCGGAGCTAGCGGGTTTGTACAATGAGCAGTTCTTC
>-|TRBJ1-5|TRBV29-1|-
CSVVGQPNQPQHF
TGCAGCGTTGTAGGACAGCCTAATCAGCCCCAGCATTTT
>-|TRBJ1-1|TRBV3-1/TRBV3-2|TRBD1
CASSQGGTGGIAFF
TGTGCCAGCAGCCAAGGAGGGACAGGGGGCATAGCTTTCTTT
>-|TRBJ1-4|TRBV3-1/TRBV3-2|-
CASSQELVGEKLFF
TGTGCCAGCAGCCAAGAATTGGTCGGGGAAAAACTGTTTTTT
>-|TRBJ2-7|TRBV6-2/TRBV6-3|-
CASSNRDISYEQYF
TGTGCCAGCAGTAACCGGGACATATCCTACGAGCAGTACTTC
>-|TRBJ2-7|TRBV29-1|TRBD1
CSVQINLGTGGEQYF
TGCAGCGTTCAAATAAACCTCGGGACAGGGGGGGAGCAGTACTTC
>-|TRBJ1-1|TRBV27|-
CASSLGRQVPNTEAFF
TGTGCCAGCAGTTTGGGGCGACAGGTACCGAACACTGAAGCTTTCTTT
>once|TRBJ2-7|TRBV6-2/TRBV6-3|TRBD2
CASSSIAGDVADEQYF
TGTGCCAGCAGCTCCATAGCGGGAGACGTTGCGGACGAGCAGTACTTC
>-|TRBJ2-1|TRBV29-1|TRBD1
CSVGTGYDEQFF
TGCAGCGTTGGGACAGGGTACGATGAGCAGTTCTTC
>-|TRBJ1-2|TRBV6-5|TRBD1
CASSYSSGGRNYGYTF
TGTGCCAGCAGTTACTCTTCAGGGGGCCGGAACTATGGCTACACCTTC
>once|TRBJ2-1|TRBV24-1|TRBD2
CAASGSSYNEQFF
TGTGCCGCTAGCGGGAGCTCCTACAATGAGCAGTTCTTC
>few|TRBJ2-5|TRBV19|TRBD2
CASSTVAGTTRSEETQYF
TGTGCCAGTAGTACGGTAGCGGGAACGACCCGTTCGGAAGAGACCCAGTACTTC
>-|TRBJ1-1|TRBV14|-
CASTPLGGTEAFF
TGTGCCAGCACCCCTCTGGGGGGCACTGAAGCTTTCTTT
>-|TRBJ2-5|TRBV14|TRBD2
CASSQVRGGRSAPRETQYF
TGTGCCAGCAGCCAAGTTCGGGGGGGGCGGTCGGCGCCAAGGGAGACCCAGTACTTC
>once|TRBJ2-4|TRBV6-6|-
CASSRGLAKNIQYF
TGTGCCAGCAGTAGGGGTCTAGCCAAAAACATTCAGTACTTC
>-|TRBJ2-7|TRBV3-1/TRBV3-2|TRBD2
CASSQDNTGTSGTYEQYF
TGTGCCAGCAGCCAAGACAATACCGGGACTAGCGGCACCTACGAGCAGTACTTC
>-|TRBJ2-7|TRBV7-2|TRBD2
CASSPKVGLAGWYEQYF
TGTGCCAGCAGTCCGAAAGTAGGGCTAGCGGGTTGGTACGAGCAGTACTTC
>-|TRBJ1-5|TRBV28|TRBD1
CASSPLIQGYSNQPQHF
TGTGCCAGCAGTCCTTTAATACAGGGGTATAGCAATCAGCCCCAGCATTTT
>-|TRBJ2-7|TRBV6-6|TRBD1
CASKDREMSEQYF
TGTGCCAGCAAAGACAGGGAAATGAGTGAGCAGTACTTC
>-|TRBJ2-5|TRBV18|-
CASSPPSRVSQETQYF
TGTGCCAGCTCACCACCCAGCCGGGTCTCCCAAGAGACCCAGTACTTC
>-|TRBJ1-2|TRBV2|TRBD1
CASEGQGNYGYTF
TGTGCCAGCGAGGGACAGGGGAACTATGGCTACACCTTC
>-|TRBJ2-3|TRBV5-1|TRBD2
CASSSRLGRLAGGTDTQYF
TGCGCCAGCAGCTCACGGTTAGGGCGACTAGCGGGGGGGACAGATACGCAGTATTTT
>-|TRBJ2-7|TRBV5-8|TRBD2
CASSLTSGSDEQYF
TGTGCCAGCAGCTTGACTAGCGGGAGCGACGAGCAGTACTTC
>-|TRBJ1-2|TRBV4-3|-
CASSQGNTNYGYTF
TGCGCCAGCAGCCAAGGAAACACAAACTATGGCTACACCTTC
>-|TRBJ2-3|TRBV9|-
CASSVAWTDSDTQYF
TGTGCCAGCAGCGTAGCTTGGACAGACTCTGATACGCAGTATTTT
>-|TRBJ1-1|TRBV11-2|-
CASSLQGMNTEAFF
TGTGCCAGCAGCTTACAGGGGATGAACACTGAAGCTTTCTTT
>-|TRBJ2-2|TRBV9|-
CASRTGMSAGELFF
TGTGCCAGCCGAACAGGGATGTCGGCCGGGGAGCTGTTTTTT